The 14 T cell receptor beta chains listed next were all sequenced from one sample in a study of cytomegalovirus exposure and HLA in healthy donors. PCR employed 60 Vbeta and 13 Jbeta primers. TCRdb's table, derived via immunoSEQ multiplex PCR, lists solely in-frame clones and lacks some. The data show 90,000 to 150,000 clones, around 80% seen once. Sequencing was done on a sample of PBMCs. These receptors all come from a man aged 50-59 years in good health and CMV-seronegative.

J is TRBJ1-1 and V is TRBV7-9, with D tentatively TRBD1 (6 bases). This CDR3 is 15 amino acids long. Germline V gene lookup returns CDR1 SEHNR and CDR2 FQNEAQ (reference sequence). V was clipped by 5 bases and J by 0 bases, with 13 bases between them. Written as DNA, the CDR3 is TGTGCCAGCAGCCCAAAGGACAGATTGAACACTGAAGCTTTCTTT. Amino acid sequence: CASSPKDRLNTEAFF.

The V gene is TRBV19, the J gene TRBJ2-1; possibly TRBD2 for D (6 bases). The CDR3 has 17 residues. V dropped 5 bases and J dropped 4 bases, with 21 bases sitting between them. Looked up from germline, CDR1 is LNHDA and CDR2 is SQIVND (reference sequence). CDR3 region: CASSVTSRSNGYNEQFF. In DNA form, the CDR3 reads TGTGCCAGTAGTGTTACTAGCAGATCTAACGGGTACAATGAGCAGTTCTTC.

The gene calls are TRBV10-2 and TRBJ2-3; TRBD2 agrees at 8 bases. This CDR3 spans 16 amino acids. V was clipped by 6 bases and J by 2 bases; unmatched bases: 10. CDR1 is WSHSY, CDR2 SAAADI, per germline. The CDR3 is CASRTPGLGPTDTQYF. For the CDR3, the DNA is TGCGCCAGCAGAACTCCGGGACTAGGCCCCACAGATACGCAGTATTTT.

This clone was seen only once. This chain joins TRBV2 and TRBJ2-5, with 13 bases lining up with TRBD2. The V gene end was trimmed by 6 bases and the J gene end by 4 bases; junction bases not matched to a gene: 11. The CDR3 runs to 17 residues. CDR1 and CDR2 (germline): SNHLY, FYNNEI. The CDR3 bases are TGTGCCAGCAGCCTCGGACTAGCGGGGGTTCGGGGAGAGACCCAGTACTTC. Protein product: CASSLGLAGVRGETQYF.

The gene calls are TRBV6-5 and TRBJ1-4; 7 nucleotides align to TRBD1. The length of the CDR3 is 15 residues. V was clipped by 4 bases and J by 0 bases; unmatched bases: 2. The germline CDR1 and CDR2 sequences are MNHEY and SVGAGI. The CDR3 nucleotides are TGTGCCAGCAGTTCACAGGGGTCAACTAATGAAAAACTGTTTTTT. Protein: CASSSQGSTNEKLFF.

This chain uses TRBV5-4 with TRBJ2-1, with D tentatively TRBD2 (6 bases). Trimming removed 2 bases at V and 2 bases at J, with 8 bases between. CDR1 and CDR2 (germline): SGHNT, YYREEE (reference sequence). The CDR3 runs to 14 residues. The CDR3 region is CASSLLAAYNEQFF. The DNA of the CDR3 is TGTGCCAGCAGCTTATTAGCGGCCTACAATGAGCAGTTCTTC.

V gene TRBV29-1 combines with J gene TRBJ2-7; 8 bases align to TRBD2. This CDR3 region has 15 residues. Germline CDR1 reads SQVTM; CDR2 reads ANQGSEA. With 1 base clipped from V and 3 bases from J, the junction kept 8 bases outside the gene matches. CDR3 bases: TGCAGCGTTGAAGGGGGAAGCGGGGGAAACTACGAGCAGTACTTC. Translation: CSVEGGSGGNYEQYF.

The chain links TRBV4-1 to TRBJ2-3, with 10 bases matching TRBD2. The trim removed 0 bases at V and 7 bases at J, leaving 13 bases unmatched. The CDR3 totals 18 residues. Germline CDR1 is MGHRA and CDR2 is YSYEKL. CDR3 sequence reads: CASSQDVLAGVSQNTQYF. CDR3 nucleotide sequence: TGCGCCAGCAGCCAAGATGTCCTAGCGGGGGTTTCACAAAATACGCAGTATTTT.

This rearrangement joins TRBV7-2 to TRBJ2-2, with 8 bases that match TRBD1. Germline CDR1 reads SGHTA; CDR2 reads FQGNSA. The CDR3 spans 16 residues. The V and J ends lost 4 bases and 7 bases, in that order; junction bases with no gene match: 11. CDR3 nucleotide sequence: TGTGCCAGCAGCTCCGCCAGGACAGGGAGGATCGGGGAGCTGTTTTTT. Translating gives CASSSARTGRIGELFF.

The chain links TRBV5-1 to TRBJ2-2; no firm D call. CDR1 and CDR2 (germline): SGHRS, YFSETQ. Trimming took 0 bases from V and 6 from J, leaving 9 bases between them. CDR3 size: 14 residues. CDR3 sequence reads: CASSLGGDAGELFF. The CDR3 bases are TGCGCCAGCAGCTTGGGCGGAGACGCCGGGGAGCTGTTTTTT.

CDR3 loop: CATSRDPSGTDTQYF. Written as DNA, the CDR3 is TGTGCCACCAGCAGAGATCCTAGCGGAACAGATACGCAGTATTTT. The chain links TRBV15 to TRBJ2-3; 7 bases line up with TRBD2. J lost 3 bases, V lost 0 bases, and 3 bases had no gene match. The length of the CDR3 is 15 residues. Germline values: CDR1 LNHNV, CDR2 YYDKDF (reference sequence).

This clone is a singleton in its sample. V usage is TRBV6-6 and J usage is TRBJ1-2; maybe TRBD1 (6 bases). CDR1 is MNHNY, CDR2 SVGAGI, per germline (reference sequence). Between the trimmed V and J ends, which lost 6 bases and 8 bases, there was a span of 16 bases. CDR3 size: 13 residues. Written as DNA, the CDR3 is TGTGCCAGCAGGCAGGACAGTTTGGAAGGCTACACCTTC. Translated: CASRQDSLEGYTF.

The rearrangement joins TRBV19 to TRBJ1-1; 7 bases agree with TRBD1. Germline values: CDR1 LNHDA, CDR2 SQIVND (reference sequence). This CDR3 spans 16 amino acids. After removal of 4 bases from V and 5 bases from J, the junction contained 13 bases not matched to a gene. Written as DNA, the CDR3 is TGTGCCAGTAGTACGACCGGGGGGGCAGGGGGGACTGAAGCTTTCTTT. Protein: CASSTTGGAGGTEAFF. Combining the CDR3 with reference TRBV19 and TRBJ1-1 gives the whole variable domain DGGITQSPKYLFRKEGQNVTLSCEQNLNHDAMYWYRQDPGQGLRLIYYSQIVNDFQKGDIAEGYSVSREKKESFPLTVTSAQKNPTAFYLCASSTTGGAGGTEAFFGQGTRLTVV.

Here the CDR3 DNA reads TGTGCCAGCAACTGGGGCCGAAACACTGAAGCTTTCTTT. It specifies CASNWGRNTEAFF. The V gene is TRBV7-2, the J gene TRBJ1-1, with D perhaps TRBD1 (5 bases). Germline CDR1 SGHTA, CDR2 FQGNSA. Trimming took 7 bases from V and 2 from J, leaving 11 bases between them. The CDR3 runs 13 residues.